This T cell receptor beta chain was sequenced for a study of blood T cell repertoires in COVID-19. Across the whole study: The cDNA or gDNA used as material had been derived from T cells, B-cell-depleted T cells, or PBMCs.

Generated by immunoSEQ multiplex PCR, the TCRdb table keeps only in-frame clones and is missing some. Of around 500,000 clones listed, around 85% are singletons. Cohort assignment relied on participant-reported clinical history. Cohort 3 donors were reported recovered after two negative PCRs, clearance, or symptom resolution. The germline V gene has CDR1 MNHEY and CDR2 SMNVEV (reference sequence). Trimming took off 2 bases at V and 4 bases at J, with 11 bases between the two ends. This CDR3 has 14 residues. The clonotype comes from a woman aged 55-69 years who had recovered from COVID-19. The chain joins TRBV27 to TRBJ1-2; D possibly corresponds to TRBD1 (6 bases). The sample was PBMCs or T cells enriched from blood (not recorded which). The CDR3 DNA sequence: TGTGCCAGCAGTTTAACACAGGGCACCTATGGCTACACCTTC. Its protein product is CASSLTQGTYGYTF.